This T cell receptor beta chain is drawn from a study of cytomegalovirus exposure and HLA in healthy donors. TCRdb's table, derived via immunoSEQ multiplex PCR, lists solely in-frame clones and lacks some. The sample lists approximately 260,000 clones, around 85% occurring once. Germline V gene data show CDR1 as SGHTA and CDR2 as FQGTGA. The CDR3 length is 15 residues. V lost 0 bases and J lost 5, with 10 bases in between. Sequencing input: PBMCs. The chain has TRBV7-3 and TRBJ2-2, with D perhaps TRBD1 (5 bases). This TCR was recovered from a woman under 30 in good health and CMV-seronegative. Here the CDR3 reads CASSLTVRTTGELFF. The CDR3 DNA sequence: TGTGCCAGCAGCTTAACTGTGAGGACAACCGGGGAGCTGTTTTTT.